These 23 T cell receptor beta chains originate from one sample sequenced in a study of T cells in Graves' hyperthyroidism and ophthalmopathy. The investigators amplified TCR beta CDR3 regions from RNA transcripts. Initially, a first-round RT-PCR of the TCR CDR3 employed the HTBI primer set. TCRdb reanalysed the multiplex PCR reads using MiXCR and keeps one entry per CDR3 protein. The sample holds hundreds of thousands of distinct CDR3 sequences, around 40% seen once. Sequencing was carried out using blood. These receptors were obtained from a woman in her thirties or forties with Graves' hyperthyroidism.

This clonotype showed up just a few times. The chain combines TRBV27 with TRBJ2-5; no clear D. Germline loops: CDR1 MNHEY, CDR2 SMNVEV (reference sequence). V was clipped by 3 bases and J by 4 bases, with 9 bases between them. This CDR3 spans 13 amino acids. CDR3 residues: CASSFLSRETQYF. CDR3 coding DNA: TGTGCCAGCAGTTTTTTGAGCCGAGAGACCCAGTACTTC.

This clonotype was found a few times. The CDR3 reads CASSGGPRRSNEKLFF. The CDR3 DNA reads as TGTGCCAGCAGCGGGGGGCCCAGAAGGTCCAATGAAAAACTGTTTTTT. The chain employs TRBV7-2 and TRBJ1-4; perhaps TRBD1 as D (6 bases). The germline V and J ends were trimmed by 5 bases and 5 bases, with 18 bases remaining between them. Germline V CDR1 and CDR2: SGHTA, FQGNSA. There are 16 residues in the CDR3.

This clonotype was seen many times. The genes are TRBV7-9 and TRBJ1-1; D remains ambiguous. V was pared by 8 bases and J by 8 bases, with 12 bases between. Germline V gives CDR1 SEHNR, CDR2 FQNEAQ (reference sequence). The CDR3 extends over 11 amino acids. The CDR3 is CASRWTSEAFF. The CDR3 bases are TGTGCCAGCCGCTGGACTTCGGAAGCTTTCTTT. The variable domain in full, completed from reference TRBV7-9 and TRBJ1-1, reads DTGVSQNPRHKITKRGQNVTFRCDPISEHNRLYWYRQTLGQGPEFLTYFQNEAQLEKSRLLSDRFSAERPKGSFSTLEIQRTEQGDSAMYLCASRWTSEAFFGQGTRLTVV.

This chain links TRBV20-1 with TRBJ1-5; TRBD1 matches at 8 bases. In germline, CDR1 is DFQATT, CDR2 SNEGSKA (reference sequence). The length of the CDR3 is 12 residues. This CDR3 is CRGTGPYQPQHF. In nucleotides, the CDR3 is TGCAGAGGGACAGGACCCTATCAGCCCCAGCATTTT.

This chain links TRBV7-2 with TRBJ1-4; 7 bases match TRBD1. The CDR3 extends over 15 amino acids. Germline-derived CDR1 and CDR2 are SGHTA and FQGNSA. Trimming took 5 bases from V and 6 from J; bases not matched to a gene: 9. CDR3 coding DNA: TGTGCCAGCAGCCCCCGGGACAGCGGATATGAAAAACTGTTTTTT. Its protein is CASSPRDSGYEKLFF.

In its sample, this clonotype was seen many times. The chain has TRBV7-9 and TRBJ1-2, with TRBD1 as a possible D gene (6 bases). CDR3 size: 16 residues. Deletions cut 1 base from V and 8 bases from J, with 20 bases between. From germline, CDR1 is SEHNR and CDR2 FQNEAQ (reference sequence). The CDR3 nucleotides are TGTGCCAGCAGCTTAGACCCCAGCAACAGGGCCGAGGGCTACACCTTC. Translation gives CASSLDPSNRAEGYTF.

This clonotype came up a few times. V and J are TRBV4-3 and TRBJ1-3; D possibly corresponds to TRBD1 (5 bases). CDR1 is LGHNA and CDR2 is YSLEER in the germline V gene. Trimming took 1 base from V and 4 from J, leaving 14 bases between them. The CDR3 totals 16 residues. CDR3: CASSQGQGLLGNTIYF. The CDR3 DNA is TGCGCCAGCAGCCAAGGCCAGGGATTACTAGGAAACACCATATATTTT.

This chain uses TRBV19 with TRBJ1-1; 7 bases line up with TRBD1. The CDR3 extends over 15 amino acids. Germline CDR1 LNHDA, CDR2 SQIVND (reference sequence). V dropped 8 bases and J dropped 4; count of bases not matched to a gene: 13. The CDR3: CASWDSAVRSTEAFF. In DNA, the CDR3 is TGTGCCAGTTGGGACAGTGCAGTTAGGAGCACTGAAGCTTTCTTT.

This clonotype showed up just a few times. The chain links TRBV7-9 to TRBJ1-1; a weak D match, TRBD1 (6 bases). V was shortened by 2 bases and J by 7 bases, with 23 bases between the two germline ends. CDR1 SEHNR and CDR2 FQNEAQ come from the germline V gene (reference sequence). The CDR3 sequence is 17 residues long. CDR3 amino acids: CASSLRSPSGTLHEAFF. CDR3 DNA: TGTGCCAGCAGCTTAAGGTCCCCCTCCGGGACACTACATGAAGCTTTCTTT.

This clonotype was seen repeatedly, ten times or more. The J gene is TRBJ1-1, the V gene TRBV6-5; 7 positions match TRBD1. CDR3 length: 12 residues. V gave up 2 bases and J gave up 11 bases; unmatched junction bases: 5. Germline V lookup: CDR1 MNHEY, CDR2 SVGAGI. As DNA, the CDR3 is TGTGCCAGCAGTTACGGGGCAGGGGGGGCTTTCTTT. Residues: CASSYGAGGAFF.

This chain uses TRBV6-2 or TRBV6-3 with TRBJ1-2, with a possible D match to TRBD1 (5 bases). Trimming pared 7 bases from V and 4 bases from J, leaving 19 bases between. Germline CDR1 and CDR2: MNHEY and SVGEGT. The CDR3 consists of 15 residues. The CDR3, as DNA: TGTGCCAGCATCCCTGAGGCAGGGTCGAGCTATGGCTACACCTTC. Protein: CASIPEAGSSYGYTF.

This clonotype was counted ten times or more. CDR3 bases: TGTGCCAGCAGCTTACCGACCGACAGTCCCTATGGCTACACCTTC. It yields the protein CASSLPTDSPYGYTF. V and J are TRBV7-2 and TRBJ1-2, with TRBD1 as a possible D gene (5 bases). V lost 2 bases, J lost 4 bases, and 14 bases lay in between. The V gene's germline CDR1 is SGHTA and CDR2 FQGNSA. The CDR3 runs 15 residues.

CDR3 protein: CASSYTGGVDTEAFF. The CDR3 DNA follows: TGCGCCAGCAGTTATACAGGGGGAGTGGACACTGAAGCTTTCTTT. This chain uses TRBV5-1 with TRBJ1-1, with 8 nucleotides matching TRBD1. The CDR3 runs 15 residues. Germline V gives CDR1 SGHRS, CDR2 YFSETQ. V lost 5 bases, J lost 3 bases, and 9 bases stayed unmatched.

This clonotype was seen just once. The V and J genes are TRBV7-2 and TRBJ1-1; unclear D gene. Germline loops: CDR1 SGHTA, CDR2 FQGNSA. V was clipped by 4 bases and J by 0 bases, with 9 bases between them. The CDR3 totals 14 residues. This CDR3 is CASSYMTMNTEAFF. Here the CDR3 DNA reads TGTGCCAGCAGCTACATGACCATGAACACTGAAGCTTTCTTT.

As to this clonotype: An end of the junction differs from the germline gene, which may be a read error. CDR3 amino acids: CASSRSGAYKQYF. The CDR3, as DNA: TGTGCCAGTAGTAGGAGCGGGGCCTACAAGCAGTACTTC. This chain links TRBV19 with TRBJ2-7, with 7 bases aligning to TRBD2. Germline V gives CDR1 LNHDA, CDR2 SQIVND (reference sequence). The CDR3 sequence is 13 residues long. Using reference TRBV19 and TRBJ2-7 for the parts outside the CDR3, the full variable domain is DGGITQSPKYLFRKEGQNVTLSCEQNLNHDAMYWYRQDPGQGLRLIYYSQIVNDFQKGDIAEGYSVSREKKESFPLTVTSAQKNPTAFYLCASSRSGAYKQYFGPGTRLTVT.

The sample holds many counts of this clonotype. The V gene is TRBV6-4, the J gene TRBJ2-2; 7 bases are a match to TRBD1. Looked up from germline, CDR1 is MRHNA and CDR2 is SNTAGT. The CDR3 has 14 residues. Trimming cost V 6 bases and J 3 bases; bases outside gene matches: 4. The DNA for the CDR3 is TGTGCCAGCAGCAGACAGGGAGACACCGGGGAGCTGTTTTTT. This gives the protein CASSRQGDTGELFF.

In its sample, this clonotype was seen a few times. J is TRBJ1-2 and V is TRBV6-5, with D maybe TRBD1 (6 bases). Looked up from germline, CDR1 is MNHEY and CDR2 is SVGAGI. The CDR3 has 16 residues. The ends were cut back, 4 bases at V and 3 bases at J, with 18 bases in the middle. This CDR3 is CASSSRGGAIYYGYTF. CDR3 coding DNA: TGTGCCAGCAGTTCCCGAGGGGGGGCGATTTACTATGGCTACACCTTC.

The CDR3 coding sequence is TGTGCCAGCAGCCAAGATATTCCACTAGCGGGAGTCAAGAACACCGGGGAGCTGTTTTTT. This sequence encodes CASSQDIPLAGVKNTGELFF. The chain joins TRBV7-9 to TRBJ2-2; TRBD2 aligns across 11 bases. Germline V gene lookup returns CDR1 SEHNR and CDR2 FQNEAQ (reference sequence). V was pared by 5 bases and J by 1 base, with 15 bases of the junction left unmatched. The CDR3 extends over 20 amino acids.

This chain connects TRBV12-3 or TRBV12-4 to TRBJ2-2, with 10 bases identical to TRBD2. CDR3 length: 16 amino acids. The trim removed 10 bases at V and 1 base at J, leaving 9 bases unmatched. The CDR3 is CATTDSGGMNTGELFF. The CDR3 nucleotides are TGTGCCACGACGGATAGCGGGGGGATGAACACCGGGGAGCTGTTTTTT.

This clonotype was seen many times. The rearrangement links TRBV29-1 to TRBJ2-7; a weak D match, TRBD1 (6 bases). This CDR3 comprises 11 residues. Germline lookup yields CDR1 SQVTM and CDR2 ANQGSEA. Trimming shortened V by 6 bases and J by 5 bases, and 11 bases separated the two germline ends. This CDR3 is CSVARGNEQYF. Written as DNA, the CDR3 is TGCAGCGTCGCCAGGGGTAACGAGCAGTACTTC.

This chain uses TRBV25-1 with TRBJ2-1; the D gene could be TRBD1 or TRBD2 (6 bases each). This CDR3 is 13 amino acids long. Deletions cut 8 bases from V and 9 bases from J, with 17 bases between. CDR1 MGHDK and CDR2 SYGVNS come from the germline V gene. The CDR3 is CASGGQGSGEQFF. DNA for the CDR3: TGTGCCAGCGGGGGGCAGGGGAGCGGTGAGCAGTTCTTC.

V and J are TRBV12-3 or TRBV12-4 and TRBJ2-5; TRBD1 agrees at 10 bases. Trimming cost V 6 bases and J 5 bases; bases outside gene matches: 6. The CDR3 runs to 14 residues. The CDR3, as DNA: TGTGCCAGCAGCACAAGACAGGGGGCGGAGACCCAGTACTTC. Translation: CASSTRQGAETQYF.

The chain couples TRBV7-2 to TRBJ1-5; 9 nucleotides match TRBD1. This CDR3 comprises 17 residues. The germline V gene encodes CDR1 SGHTA and CDR2 FQGNSA. The J segment lost 5 bases and the V segment lost 5 bases, leaving 13 bases of the junction unmatched. CDR3 nucleotide sequence: TGTGCCAGCAGCCATCCTATGGGACAGGGAGAGGATCAGCCCCAGCATTTT. Translated, it gives CASSHPMGQGEDQPQHF.